A single sample is the source of the 23 T cell receptor beta chains below, sequenced in a study of cytotoxic CD8 clonotypes in ibrutinib-treated CLL. Sequencing used immunoSEQ multiplex PCR; TCRdb keeps in-frame clones, though not all of them. The sample holds some 98,000 clones, roughly 80% seen once. The sequencing here drew on PBMCs, taken after 12 months of ibrutinib treatment. These receptors all stem from a human donor with chronic lymphocytic leukemia.

V and J are TRBV18 and TRBJ2-6, with TRBD1 matching over 9 bases. CDR1 KGHSH and CDR2 LQKENI come from the germline V gene. The CDR3 loop spans 18 amino acids. V was pared by 3 bases and J by 4 bases, with 10 bases of the junction left unmatched. The CDR3 reads CASSPPRTGVTGANVLTF. CDR3 DNA sequence: TGTGCCAGCTCACCTCCGAGGACAGGGGTAACCGGGGCCAACGTCCTGACTTTC.

The genes are TRBV29-1 and TRBJ2-2, with D possibly matching TRBD2 (5 bases). V shed 5 bases and J shed 5 bases, with 15 bases lying between them. Per germline, CDR1 SQVTM and CDR2 ANQGSEA. CDR3 length: 14 residues. The CDR3 reads CSVCPRVGTGELFF. CDR3 sequence (DNA): TGCAGCGTTTGCCCGAGGGTGGGTACCGGGGAGCTGTTTTTT.

The sample holds a few counts of this clone. The CDR3 region has the DNA TGTGCCAGTAGTCCGGGCGGGCCCAGCACCTACACCTTC. Translation: CASSPGGPSTYTF. The chain combines TRBV19 with TRBJ1-2; no clear D. CDR1 and CDR2 from the germline V gene are LNHDA and SQIVND (reference sequence). The CDR3 loop spans 13 amino acids. Deletions cut 5 bases from V and 10 bases from J, with 17 bases between.

J is TRBJ2-7 and V is TRBV30; 8 bases align to TRBD1. The CDR3 runs 14 residues. The trim removed 2 bases at V and 0 bases at J, leaving 3 bases unmatched. Germline V lookup: CDR1 GTSNPN, CDR2 SVGIG (reference sequence). CDR3 residues: CAWSTGTGSYEQYF. CDR3 in DNA: TGTGCCTGGAGTACCGGGACAGGCTCCTACGAGCAGTACTTC.

The chain combines TRBV28 with TRBJ2-2; 8 bases map to TRBD2. This CDR3 has 13 residues. The V gene end was trimmed by 9 bases and the J gene end by 1 base; junction bases not matched to a gene: 1. From germline, CDR1 is MDHEN and CDR2 SYDVKM. This chain's CDR3 is CASLAGNTGELFF. CDR3 coding DNA: TGTGCCAGTCTAGCGGGGAACACCGGGGAGCTGTTTTTT.

This CDR3 reads CASSLQVNEKLFF. CDR3 sequence (DNA): TGTGCCAGCAGCTTACAGGTTAATGAAAAACTGTTTTTT. V is TRBV7-7 and J is TRBJ1-4; D is undetermined. The V gene's germline CDR1 is SSHAT and CDR2 FNYEAQ (reference sequence). Between the trimmed V and J ends, which lost 2 bases and 4 bases, there was a span of 5 bases. The CDR3 covers 13 residues.

The rearrangement links TRBV11-3 to TRBJ1-4; 12 nucleotides line up with TRBD1. The V gene end was trimmed by 5 bases and the J gene end by 8 bases; junction bases not matched to a gene: 3. CDR1 is SGHNT, CDR2 YENEEA, per germline. The CDR3 runs to 14 residues. Here the CDR3 reads CASSLGTGGEKLFF. The CDR3 DNA sequence: TGTGCCAGCAGCCTGGGGACAGGGGGCGAAAAACTGTTTTTT.

This clone was recorded only once. This rearrangement joins TRBV14 to TRBJ2-1; 7 bases agree with TRBD1. Germline-derived CDR1 and CDR2 are SGHDN and FVKESK. This CDR3 has 14 amino acids. J was trimmed by 2 bases and V by 5 bases; bases with no gene match: 3. The DNA for the CDR3 is TGTGCCAGCAGCATCCAGGGGGCCTACAATGAGCAGTTCTTC. Translated: CASSIQGAYNEQFF.

V usage is TRBV6-1 and J usage is TRBJ1-4; possible D gene TRBD1, 6 bases. V was cut by 1 base and J by 7 bases, with 10 bases left in between. The CDR3 has 14 residues. Per germline, CDR1 MNHNS and CDR2 SASEGT. The CDR3 is CASSEDRAREKLFF. The CDR3 DNA reads as TGTGCCAGCAGTGAAGACAGGGCGCGTGAAAAACTGTTTTTT.

The J gene is TRBJ1-4, the V gene TRBV4-3, with a tentative D call TRBD1 (6 bases). The CDR3 totals 15 residues. Germline V gene sequence: CDR1 LGHNA, CDR2 YSLEER. The V end lost 4 bases, the J end lost 4 bases, and 13 bases lay between the germline ends. CDR3 in amino acids: CASSRDLDSNEKLFF. The CDR3 DNA follows: TGCGCCAGCAGCCGAGACTTGGACAGTAATGAAAAACTGTTTTTT.

Turning to this clone: Other nucleotide sequences from this sample produce the same CDR3. The rearrangement links TRBV30 to TRBJ2-3, with no clear D. Per the germline V gene, CDR1 is GTSNPN and CDR2 is SVGIG (reference sequence). The germline V and J ends were trimmed by 0 bases and 1 base, with 8 bases remaining between them. The CDR3 runs to 14 residues. This CDR3 is CAWSVLQGTDTQYF. CDR3 nucleotide sequence: TGTGCCTGGAGTGTACTCCAAGGCACAGATACGCAGTATTTT.

V and J are TRBV6-6 and TRBJ1-4; 7 bases agree with TRBD1. This CDR3 is 14 amino acids long. Looked up from germline, CDR1 is MNHNY and CDR2 is SVGAGI (reference sequence). Trimming took 5 bases from V and 6 from J; bases not matched to a gene: 6. CDR3 coding DNA: TGTGCCAGCAGTGGCGACAGGGAGGATGAAAAACTGTTTTTT. It yields the protein CASSGDREDEKLFF.

In this sample, this clone turned up a few times. This chain links TRBV27 with TRBJ1-5; D call uncertain. CDR3 length: 14 amino acids. Germline assignment: CDR1 MNHEY and CDR2 SMNVEV (reference sequence). Trimming pared 4 bases from V and 4 bases from J, leaving 11 bases between. The CDR3 region has the DNA TGTGCCAGCAGTTCCGGAGGACGGAATCAGCCCCAGCATTTT. Translation: CASSSGGRNQPQHF.

V usage is TRBV19 and J usage is TRBJ2-2; D is uncertain. The germline V and J ends were trimmed by 4 bases and 1 base, with 7 bases remaining between them. CDR3 size: 14 residues. Germline V lookup: CDR1 LNHDA, CDR2 SQIVND (reference sequence). The CDR3 region has the DNA TGTGCCAGTAGTACCCAGCAGAACACCGGGGAGCTGTTTTTT. As protein: CASSTQQNTGELFF. The variable domain in full, with the rest retrieved from reference TRBV19 and TRBJ2-2, is DGGITQSPKYLFRKEGQNVTLSCEQNLNHDAMYWYRQDPGQGLRLIYYSQIVNDFQKGDIAEGYSVSREKKESFPLTVTSAQKNPTAFYLCASSTQQNTGELFFGEGSRLTVL.

The V call is TRBV6-5, the J call TRBJ1-6, with D possibly being TRBD1 (6 bases). Germline CDR1 is MNHEY and CDR2 is SVGAGI. Trimming cost V 7 bases and J 7 bases, with 11 bases left between them. CDR3 size: 13 residues. The CDR3 region has the DNA TGTGCCAGCACATCCACAGGGAATTCACCCCTCCACTTT. It encodes CASTSTGNSPLHF.

V usage is TRBV6-1 and J usage is TRBJ2-1; 9 bases agree with TRBD2. In germline, CDR1 is MNHNS, CDR2 SASEGT. V was clipped by 0 bases and J by 6 bases; unmatched bases: 18. The CDR3 runs to 20 residues. The CDR3 reads CASSEAHDAGGLGWSNEQFF. The CDR3 DNA is TGTGCCAGCAGTGAAGCGCATGATGCGGGGGGGCTTGGGTGGAGCAATGAGCAGTTCTTC.

The rearrangement uses TRBV30 and TRBJ2-1; TRBD1 aligns across 7 bases. This CDR3 region has 14 residues. Germline CDR1 and CDR2: GTSNPN and SVGIG (reference sequence). V shed 3 bases and J 7 bases; nucleotides not matched to a gene: 9. CDR3 DNA: TGTGCCTGGAGACAGACAGGGCGGCGGAATGAGCAGTTCTTC. The encoded protein is CAWRQTGRRNEQFF.

J is TRBJ2-1 and V is TRBV7-9; unclear D gene. The V gene lost 1 base and the J gene lost 3 bases, with 13 bases spanning the gap. Germline CDR1 reads SEHNR; CDR2 reads FQNEAQ (reference sequence). This CDR3 region has 16 residues. The DNA of the CDR3 is TGTGCCAGCAGCTTAGGGTTAGGAGACCTCTACAATGAGCAGTTCTTC. Amino acids: CASSLGLGDLYNEQFF. Supplemented by reference TRBV7-9 and TRBJ2-1, the full variable domain reads DTGVSQNPRHKITKRGQNVTFRCDPISEHNRLYWYRQTLGQGPEFLTYFQNEAQLEKSRLLSDRFSAERPKGSFSTLEIQRTEQGDSAMYLCASSLGLGDLYNEQFFGPGTRLTVL.

This CDR3 reads CASSWGLTPSSGDTQYF. The CDR3, as DNA: TGCGCCAGCAGCTGGGGACTTACCCCTTCAAGCGGAGATACGCAGTATTTT. V usage is TRBV5-1 and J usage is TRBJ2-3; D may be TRBD2 (6 bases). The CDR3 spans 17 residues. V lost 3 bases, J lost 5 bases, and 22 bases lay in between. Germline V CDR1 and CDR2: SGHRS, YFSETQ.

Worth noting for this clone: The same CDR3 can be traced to other DNA sequences in this sample. DNA of the CDR3: TGTGCCAGTAGTATAGTAGGGGTGAACACTGAAGCTTTCTTT. It translates to CASSIVGVNTEAFF. This sequence joins TRBV19 and TRBJ1-1, with D possibly matching TRBD1 (5 bases). Germline-derived CDR1 and CDR2 are LNHDA and SQIVND (reference sequence). The CDR3 consists of 14 residues. The V and J ends lost 1 base and 0 bases respectively, with 6 bases between them.

This chain connects TRBV7-8 to TRBJ2-7; D might be TRBD1 (5 bases). This CDR3 spans 14 amino acids. V shed 5 bases and J shed 6 bases, with 17 bases lying between them. CDR1 and CDR2 (germline): SGHVS, FQNEAQ. The CDR3 bases are TGTGCCAGCAGCCCAGCGACAGTGGCTAGCGAGCAGTACTTC. Residues: CASSPATVASEQYF.

The chain uses TRBV11-2 and TRBJ1-1, with D possibly being TRBD1 (5 bases). Germline V gene sequence: CDR1 SGHAT, CDR2 FQNNGV. V lost 6 bases and J lost 1, with 12 bases in between. The CDR3 consists of 14 residues. CDR3 in DNA: TGTGCCAGCAGTTTCCAACAGGAGAACACTGAAGCTTTCTTT. Translated, it gives CASSFQQENTEAFF.

V and J are TRBV5-1 and TRBJ1-1; weak D call: TRBD1 (5 bases). Germline assignment: CDR1 SGHRS and CDR2 YFSETQ. Deletions cut 0 bases from V and 5 bases from J, with 11 bases between. CDR3 length: 14 amino acids. This chain's CDR3 is CASSLEQGRTEAFF. In DNA, the CDR3 is TGCGCCAGCAGCTTGGAGCAGGGTCGGACTGAAGCTTTCTTT.